These 32 T cell receptor beta chains came from one sample sequenced in a study of glioma-infiltrating T cells. Using RNA template, CDR3s of TCR alpha and beta were amplified with iRepertoire arm-PCR. Each CDR3 protein gets one entry after TCRdb re-called the multiplex PCR reads with MiXCR. The sample lists about 110,000 distinct CDR3 sequences; less than 30% were seen once. The sample was glioma tissue, nonneoplastic brain tissue, or PBMCs (not recorded which). Source of these receptors: a human donor with low-grade glioma or glioblastoma, undergoing nonglioma brain surgery, or in good health (not recorded which).

The table lists this clonotype with many counts. The rearrangement links TRBV20-1 to TRBJ1-1; 10 nucleotides match TRBD1. Germline CDR1 and CDR2: DFQATT and SNEGSKA (reference sequence). Losses at the gene ends were 5 bases for V and 0 bases for J; bases not matched to a gene: 6. The CDR3 runs 15 residues. The CDR3 is CSARRDRGMNTEAFF. DNA for the CDR3: TGCAGTGCTCGCCGGGACAGGGGAATGAACACTGAAGCTTTCTTT.

This clonotype was recorded a few times. This rearrangement joins TRBV5-1 to TRBJ2-7; D remains ambiguous. Trimming took off 0 bases at V and 4 bases at J, with 11 bases between the two ends. From germline, CDR1 is SGHRS and CDR2 YFSETQ. There are 14 residues in the CDR3. The CDR3 here is CASSLVPGEYEQYF. CDR3 nucleotides: TGCGCCAGCAGCTTGGTGCCGGGCGAATACGAGCAGTACTTC.

The chain links TRBV6-1 to TRBJ2-7; D unclear. The closer fit of TRBJ2-1 to the DNA end suggests the J call may be wrong. CDR3 length equals 12 residues. From germline, CDR1 is MNHNS and CDR2 SASEGT. This chain's CDR3 is CASRSVLNEQFF. The CDR3 region has the DNA TGTGCCAGTAGGTCGGTACTAAATGAGCAGTTCTTC.

This clonotype is a singleton in its sample. A clone one base away is much larger, so this may be a read error. This chain connects TRBV7-3 to TRBJ2-3; the D is unclear. Deletions cut 10 bases from V and 2 bases from J, with 13 bases between. The CDR3 loop spans 13 amino acids. Germline CDR1 is SGHTA and CDR2 is FQGTGA. CDR3: CANSHGPTDTQYF. The CDR3 region has the DNA TGTGCCAACAGTCATGGACCCACAGATACGCAGTATTTT.

The chain has TRBV12-3 or TRBV12-4 and TRBJ2-3, with 11 positions matching TRBD2. The CDR3 sequence is 15 residues long. Losses at the gene ends were 6 bases for V and 4 bases for J; bases not matched to a gene: 6. The CDR3 reads CASRSTSGAADTQYF. The CDR3 DNA reads TGTGCCAGCAGATCGACTAGCGGGGCAGCAGATACGCAGTATTTT.

Comment on this clonotype: A read error may explain this, as a much larger clone is one base away. CDR3 residues: CGVEESPTETQYF. The CDR3 region has the DNA TGCGGCGTTGAAGAATCACCTACCGAGACCCAGTACTTC. The chain links TRBV29-1 to TRBJ2-5; D is uncertain. The CDR3 runs to 13 residues. The germline V gene has CDR1 SQVTM and CDR2 ANQGSEA.

This clonotype was seen repeatedly, ten times or more. The chain carries TRBV7-2 and TRBJ1-6; no definite D call. V dropped 1 base and J dropped 5 bases, with 15 bases sitting between them. This CDR3 contains 17 residues. In germline, CDR1 is SGHTA, CDR2 FQGNSA. The CDR3 DNA is TGTGCCAGCAGCTTAGGGCCCAGGCACACGAATAATTCACCCCTCCACTTT. The encoded protein is CASSLGPRHTNNSPLHF.

Turning to this clonotype: A much larger clone lies one base from this, so it may be a read error. The rearrangement uses TRBV20-1 and TRBJ2-7, with TRBD1 matching over 10 bases. The germline CDR1 and CDR2 sequences are DFQATT and SNEGSKA (reference sequence). There are 13 residues in the CDR3. CDR3 amino acids: CGANRDRGYEQYF. CDR3 bases: TGCGGTGCCAACCGGGACAGGGGCTACGAGCAGTACTTC.

CDR3 loop: CVSSLGTGDTGELFF. The DNA of the CDR3 is TGTGTTAGCAGTTTGGGGACAGGGGACACCGGGGAGCTGTTTTTT. The chain carries TRBV12-3 or TRBV12-4 and TRBJ2-2, with TRBD1 matching 10 bases. The CDR3 length is 15 residues.

There are many counts of this clonotype. The CDR3, as DNA: TGTGCCACCAGGTTAGAGGCGACAGATCTCTCTGGAAACACCATATATTTT. Amino acid sequence: CATRLEATDLSGNTIYF. The genes are TRBV15 and TRBJ1-3; weak D call: TRBD1 (5 bases). Trimming removed 6 bases at V and 0 bases at J, with 18 bases between. The germline CDR1 and CDR2 sequences are LNHNV and YYDKDF (reference sequence). CDR3 length: 17 amino acids.

This clonotype was picked up many times. This chain uses TRBV7-2 with TRBJ1-6, with a weak D call TRBD1 (6 bases). In germline, CDR1 is SGHTA, CDR2 FQGNSA. V lost 2 bases and J lost 0, with 17 bases in between. The CDR3 spans 19 residues. CDR3 nucleotide sequence: TGTGCCAGCAGCTTAATCCCCCGGGGGGCCCCCTCCTATAATTCACCCCTCCACTTT. This translates into CASSLIPRGAPSYNSPLHF.

This clonotype was observed at least ten times. The V and J genes are TRBV25-1 and TRBJ1-2; D is uncertain. The germline V and J ends were trimmed by 4 bases and 0 bases, with 9 bases remaining between them. This CDR3 contains 14 residues. Germline-derived CDR1 and CDR2 are MGHDK and SYGVNS. The DNA for the CDR3 is TGTGCCAGCAGTGTAGGAGAGGCTAACTATGGCTACACCTTC. It is translated as CASSVGEANYGYTF.

The V gene is TRBV27, the J gene TRBJ2-1; 8 bases match TRBD2. J was trimmed by 11 bases and V by 5 bases; bases with no gene match: 11. CDR3 length equals 14 residues. Germline values: CDR1 MNHEY, CDR2 SMNVEV (reference sequence). The CDR3 DNA reads TGTGCCAGCAGTCTAGCGGGTGGGCTTAATAAGCAGTTCTTC. Translating gives CASSLAGGLNKQFF.

This clonotype was detected many times. The chain carries TRBV27 and TRBJ2-7; no reliable D call. The CDR3 loop spans 13 amino acids. With 8 bases removed from V and 3 bases from J, the gap between germline ends came to 14 bases. Germline V gives CDR1 MNHEY, CDR2 SMNVEV (reference sequence). CDR3 protein: CASGPATGYEQYF. DNA for the CDR3: TGTGCCAGCGGCCCCGCGACGGGCTACGAGCAGTACTTC.

This clonotype was counted ten times or more. The chain uses TRBV5-1 and TRBJ2-2; maybe TRBD2 (6 bases). This CDR3 has 16 amino acids. V was trimmed by 0 bases and J by 1 base, leaving 10 bases between them. Looked up from germline, CDR1 is SGHRS and CDR2 is YFSETQ. In DNA form, the CDR3 reads TGCGCCAGCAGCTTGGGCGGGACCGTGAACACCGGGGAGCTGTTTTTT. Its protein product is CASSLGGTVNTGELFF.

This clonotype was seen at least ten times. The chain carries TRBV5-1 and TRBJ1-1; possibly TRBD1 for D (5 bases). Germline assignment: CDR1 SGHRS and CDR2 YFSETQ. This CDR3 has 15 amino acids. Trimming removed 4 bases from V and 4 bases from J, with 17 bases in between. The CDR3 is CASSPPSDGGTEAFF. Here the CDR3 DNA reads TGCGCCAGCAGCCCACCTTCGGACGGGGGCACTGAAGCTTTCTTT.

The table lists this clonotype with many counts. The V and J genes are TRBV19 and TRBJ2-3; 9 positions match TRBD2. Germline CDR1 reads LNHDA; CDR2 reads SQIVND (reference sequence). J gave up 4 bases and V 7 bases, and 6 bases lay outside the gene matches. This CDR3 contains 14 residues. Here the CDR3 DNA reads TGTGCCAGTAAAGCTAGCGGGGTGGCAGATACGCAGTATTTT. Translated: CASKASGVADTQYF.

This clonotype was counted ten times or more. The chain is built from TRBV6-2 or TRBV6-3 and TRBJ2-7, with 8 bases lining up with TRBD1. The V gene end was trimmed by 6 bases and the J gene end by 2 bases; junction bases not matched to a gene: 6. The CDR3 contains 14 residues. The V gene's germline CDR1 is MNHEY and CDR2 SVGEGT. This CDR3 is CASRGQVPPYEQYF. The CDR3 bases are TGTGCCAGCAGGGGACAGGTTCCTCCCTACGAGCAGTACTTC.

At least ten counts were recorded for this clonotype. This rearrangement joins TRBV4-1 to TRBJ2-1, with a tentative D call TRBD2 (5 bases). This CDR3 comprises 16 residues. The V gene lost 3 bases and the J gene lost 0 bases, with 12 bases spanning the gap. Germline CDR1 reads MGHRA; CDR2 reads YSYEKL. The chain's CDR3 is CASSQGLTSSYNEQFF. In nucleotides, the CDR3 is TGCGCCAGCAGCCAGGGATTAACTAGCTCCTACAATGAGCAGTTCTTC.

With regard to this clonotype: A read error may be the cause here, since a much bigger clone is one base away. The rearrangement joins TRBV6-2 or TRBV6-3 to TRBJ2-7; a weak D match, TRBD1 (5 bases). The CDR3 is 14 amino acids. Germline CDR1 and CDR2: MNHEY and SVGEGT. The CDR3 spells CASSWTPEVDEQYF. CDR3 coding DNA: TGCGCCAGCAGTTGGACACCTGAGGTGGACGAGCAGTACTTC.

This clonotype was observed a handful of times. The chain employs TRBV3-1 and TRBJ1-1; no firm D call. The V gene's germline CDR1 is LGHDT and CDR2 YNNKEL (reference sequence). The CDR3 loop spans 14 amino acids. Between the trimmed V and J ends, which lost 2 bases and 5 bases, there was a span of 12 bases. The DNA for the CDR3 is TGTGCCAGCAGCCAATCCGAGGAGAGGACTGAAGCTTTCTTT. Protein sequence: CASSQSEERTEAFF.

Remarks on this clonotype: A much more abundant neighbour one base away suggests this may be a read error. The V call is TRBV4-1, the J call TRBJ2-3; D might be TRBD2 (5 bases). The CDR3 consists of 15 residues. Germline assignment: CDR1 MGHRA and CDR2 YSYEKL. CDR3 sequence: CASSQEKRNTDTKYF. CDR3 bases: TGCGCCAGCAGCCAAGAAAAGCGGAACACAGATACGAAGTATTTT.

This clonotype showed up many times. This chain joins TRBV11-2 and TRBJ2-3; 10 nucleotides match TRBD2. Looked up from germline, CDR1 is SGHAT and CDR2 is FQNNGV. The CDR3 runs 14 residues. The trim removed 9 bases at V and 4 bases at J, leaving 7 bases unmatched. The CDR3 sequence is CASSGRPGADTQYF. The CDR3, as DNA: TGTGCCAGTAGCGGGAGGCCAGGGGCAGATACGCAGTATTTT.

This clonotype was found many times. The chain employs TRBV7-8 and TRBJ1-6; a weak D match, TRBD1 (6 bases). The V end was cut by 9 bases, the J end by 4 bases, with 10 bases between. CDR1 and CDR2 from the germline V gene are SGHVS and FQNEAQ. The length of the CDR3 is 13 residues. DNA of the CDR3: TGTGCCAGTGATCAGGGGTATAATTCACCCCTCCACTTT. This encodes CASDQGYNSPLHF.

This clonotype was counted at least ten times. The V and J genes are TRBV20-1 and TRBJ1-5; 8 bases match TRBD1. The CDR3 totals 15 residues. From germline, CDR1 is DFQATT and CDR2 SNEGSKA (reference sequence). Trimming took 0 bases from V and 2 from J; bases not matched to a gene: 3. CDR3 DNA sequence: TGCAGTGCTAGAGATCCAGGGGGCCGCAATCAGCCCCAGCATTTT. Translation: CSARDPGGRNQPQHF.

Comment on this clonotype: Being one base from a much bigger clone, this may be a read error. This chain uses TRBV9 with TRBJ2-1; D not certain. From germline, CDR1 is SGDLS and CDR2 YYNGEE. V was trimmed by 4 bases and J by 9 bases, leaving 11 bases between them. The CDR3 contains 12 residues. The CDR3 sequence: CASSPCGPEQFF. The CDR3 DNA reads TGTGCCAGCAGCCCCTGCGGTCCTGAGCAGTTCTTC.

This clonotype was seen at least ten times. The V and J genes are TRBV28 and TRBJ1-1; D remains unclear. The CDR3 has 14 amino acids. Germline values: CDR1 MDHEN, CDR2 SYDVKM. The CDR3 DNA sequence: TGTGCGACGATTCGACCGCGGGGGAACACTGAAGCTTTCTTT. The encoded protein is CATIRPRGNTEAFF.

This clonotype was counted at least ten times. The chain uses TRBV29-1 and TRBJ2-5; 9 bases are shared with TRBD1. Germline trimming cut 7 bases from V and 0 bases from J; bases unmatched to any gene: 3. Per the germline V gene, CDR1 is SQVTM and CDR2 is ANQGSEA. The CDR3 has 13 residues. This CDR3 reads CSAGTGYQETQYF. The CDR3 coding sequence is TGCAGCGCCGGGACAGGGTACCAAGAGACCCAGTACTTC.

The chain has TRBV6-2 or TRBV6-3 and TRBJ2-1; D is perhaps TRBD1 or TRBD2 (6 bases each). The length of the CDR3 is 16 residues. Trimming took 4 bases from V and 8 from J, leaving 21 bases between them. Germline V lookup: CDR1 MNHEY, CDR2 SVGEGT. This chain's CDR3 is CASSSSAGQRGDEQFF. CDR3 bases: TGTGCCAGCAGTTCCTCTGCGGGACAAAGGGGGGATGAGCAGTTCTTC.

This clonotype turned up a few times. The chain uses TRBV5-1 and TRBJ1-6; possibly TRBD1 for D (6 bases). The germline V gene has CDR1 SGHRS and CDR2 YFSETQ. Trimming pared 4 bases from V and 6 bases from J, leaving 11 bases between. This CDR3 region has 14 residues. CDR3 protein: CASSRTEGNSPLHF. The CDR3, as DNA: TGCGCCAGCAGCAGGACAGAGGGTAATTCACCCCTCCACTTT.

Comment on this clonotype: A much larger clone lies one base from this, so it may be a read error. The CDR3 region is CASSHQAVNTIYF. The CDR3 DNA reads as TGTGCCAGCAGTCATCAGGCGGTCAACACCATATATTTT. The chain links TRBV12-3 or TRBV12-4 to TRBJ1-3; D is undetermined. The CDR3 consists of 13 residues. Deletions cut 5 bases from V and 7 bases from J, with 12 bases between.

A remark on this clonotype: A read error may be the cause here, since a much bigger clone is one base away. The chain is built from TRBV29-1 and TRBJ1-2; D might be TRBD1 (6 bases). This CDR3 spans 12 amino acids. CDR1 and CDR2 (germline): SQVTM, ANQGSEA. CDR3 in DNA: TGCAGCGTTGGACAGGTACTCTATGGCTACAACTTC. It specifies CSVGQVLYGYNF.